The rows below give T cell receptor beta chains drawn from one sample of a study of human T cells and chemical hapten exposure. TCRdb recomputed calls from the RACE reads with MiXCR, one row per CDR3 protein. The sample has 300,000 to 400,000 distinct CDR3 sequences; around 7% are singletons. The source material was whole blood, sampled in connection with sensitization to the hapten diphenylcyclopropenone (DPC). All receptors come from a woman under 30 with alopecia areata. Some clones in this sample may be carry-over from other donors' samples. Each CDR3 is given with its conserved first and last residue. Fields, in order: clone size, D gene, J gene, V gene, CDR3 length, CDR3 protein, CDR3 DNA. D genes are given only for firm matches. Clone size appears in some rows only: once, few, many, or a class for an expanded clone.

clone_size: many; d_call: TRBD1; j_call: TRBJ2-7; v_call: TRBV6-5; cdr3_length: 16; cdr3_aa: CASSPGGTGITYEQYF; cdr3_nt: TGTGCCAGCAGTCCTGGGGGGACAGGTATCACCTACGAGCAGTACTTC
clone_size: few; d_call: -; j_call: TRBJ2-7; v_call: TRBV18; cdr3_length: 16; cdr3_aa: CASSPWPGLQTYEQYF; cdr3_nt: TGTGCCAGCTCACCTTGGCCGGGACTCCAAACCTACGAGCAGTACTTC
clone_size: many; d_call: -; j_call: TRBJ2-7; v_call: TRBV6-5; cdr3_length: 14; cdr3_aa: CASSIYRDASEQYF; cdr3_nt: TGTGCCAGCAGTATTTACCGGGACGCCTCCGAGCAGTACTTC
clone_size: few; d_call: -; j_call: TRBJ2-7; v_call: TRBV15; cdr3_length: 14; cdr3_aa: CATSREGITYEQYF; cdr3_nt: TGTGCCACCAGCAGAGAAGGGATTACCTACGAGCAGTACTTC
clone_size: many; d_call: -; j_call: TRBJ2-3; v_call: TRBV2; cdr3_length: 15; cdr3_aa: CASRTGLRSTDTQYF; cdr3_nt: TGTGCCAGCAGGACGGGACTCCGTAGCACAGATACGCAGTATTTT
clone_size: few; d_call: -; j_call: TRBJ1-5; v_call: TRBV5-1; cdr3_length: 12; cdr3_aa: CASSLAPQPQHF; cdr3_nt: TGCGCCAGCAGCTTGGCCCCCCAGCCCCAGCATTTT
clone_size: -; d_call: TRBD1; j_call: TRBJ2-1; v_call: TRBV10-3; cdr3_length: 16; cdr3_aa: CAISEPMGDRANEQFF; cdr3_nt: TGTGCCATCAGTGAGCCGATGGGGGACAGGGCCAATGAGCAGTTCTTC
clone_size: few; d_call: -; j_call: TRBJ1-2; v_call: TRBV27; cdr3_length: 16; cdr3_aa: CASSLYGIRESIGYTF; cdr3_nt: TGTGCCAGCAGTTTATACGGCATCAGGGAAAGCATTGGCTACACCTTC
clone_size: -; d_call: -; j_call: TRBJ1-3; v_call: TRBV27; cdr3_length: 15; cdr3_aa: CASSSRGFSGNTIYF; cdr3_nt: TGTGCCAGCAGCTCCAGGGGCTTCTCTGGAAACACCATATATTTT
clone_size: -; d_call: -; j_call: TRBJ2-3; v_call: TRBV5-1; cdr3_length: 16; cdr3_aa: CASSLAPEGSRDTQYF; cdr3_nt: TGCGCCAGCAGCTTGGCCCCTGAGGGATCTAGAGATACGCAGTATTTT
clone_size: -; d_call: -; j_call: TRBJ1-2; v_call: TRBV20-1; cdr3_length: 16; cdr3_aa: CSARDSWADILYGYTF; cdr3_nt: TGCAGTGCTAGAGACTCTTGGGCAGATATTCTTTATGGCTACACCTTC
clone_size: -; d_call: TRBD1; j_call: TRBJ1-4; v_call: TRBV12-3/TRBV12-4; cdr3_length: 16; cdr3_aa: CASTNRRGRHHEKLFF; cdr3_nt: TGTGCCAGCACCAACCGCAGGGGGCGGCATCATGAAAAACTGTTTTTT
clone_size: many; d_call: TRBD2; j_call: TRBJ2-1; v_call: TRBV12-3/TRBV12-4; cdr3_length: 16; cdr3_aa: CASTSRGGVRNNEQFF; cdr3_nt: TGTGCCAGCACTTCACGGGGGGGCGTTCGGAACAATGAGCAGTTCTTC
clone_size: -; d_call: TRBD2; j_call: TRBJ2-3; v_call: TRBV28; cdr3_length: 17; cdr3_aa: CASSSFSGGAIADTQYF; cdr3_nt: TGTGCCAGCAGTTCCTTTAGCGGGGGGGCCATCGCAGATACGCAGTATTTT
clone_size: few; d_call: TRBD2; j_call: TRBJ2-1; v_call: TRBV4-1; cdr3_length: 15; cdr3_aa: CASSQDSGAYNEQFF; cdr3_nt: TGCGCCAGCAGCCAAGATAGCGGGGCCTACAATGAGCAGTTCTTC
clone_size: few; d_call: -; j_call: TRBJ2-5; v_call: TRBV7-2; cdr3_length: 13; cdr3_aa: CASSSTSQETQYF; cdr3_nt: TGTGCCAGCAGCTCGACGTCCCAAGAGACCCAGTACTTC